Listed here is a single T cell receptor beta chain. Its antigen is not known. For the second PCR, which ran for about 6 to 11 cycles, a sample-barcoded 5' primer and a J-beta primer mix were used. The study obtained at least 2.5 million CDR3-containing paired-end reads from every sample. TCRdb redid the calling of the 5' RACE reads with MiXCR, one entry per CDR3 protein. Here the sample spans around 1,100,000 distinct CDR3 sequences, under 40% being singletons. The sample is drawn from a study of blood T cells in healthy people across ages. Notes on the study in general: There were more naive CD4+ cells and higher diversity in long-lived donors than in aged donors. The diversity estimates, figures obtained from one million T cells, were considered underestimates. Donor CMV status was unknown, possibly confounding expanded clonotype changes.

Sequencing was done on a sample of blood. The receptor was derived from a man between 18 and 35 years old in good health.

The CDR3 nucleotides are TGTGCCAGCAGCGGAGCTCGGGGCGAGCAGTACTTC. This sequence encodes CASSGARGEQYF. The chain uses TRBV7-9 and TRBJ2-7; a weak D match, TRBD2 (5 bases). CDR3 length: 12 residues. Germline loops: CDR1 SEHNR, CDR2 FQNEAQ (reference sequence). V lost 5 bases to trimming and J lost 6 bases, with 11 bases between them.